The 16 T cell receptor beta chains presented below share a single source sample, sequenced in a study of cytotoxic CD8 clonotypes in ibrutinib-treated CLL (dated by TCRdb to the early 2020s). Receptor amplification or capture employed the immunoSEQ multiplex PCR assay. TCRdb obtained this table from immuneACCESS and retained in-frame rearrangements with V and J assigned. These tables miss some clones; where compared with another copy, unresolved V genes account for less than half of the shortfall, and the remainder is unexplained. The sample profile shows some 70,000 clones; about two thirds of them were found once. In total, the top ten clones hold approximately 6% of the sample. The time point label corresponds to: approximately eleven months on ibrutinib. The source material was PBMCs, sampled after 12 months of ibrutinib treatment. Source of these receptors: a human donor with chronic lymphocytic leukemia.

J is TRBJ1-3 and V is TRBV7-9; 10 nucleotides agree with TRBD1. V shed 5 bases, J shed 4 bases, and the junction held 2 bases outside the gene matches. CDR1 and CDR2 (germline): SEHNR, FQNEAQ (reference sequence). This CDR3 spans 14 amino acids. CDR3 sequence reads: CASSMTGGGNTIYF. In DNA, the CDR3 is TGTGCCAGCAGCATGACAGGGGGCGGAAACACCATATATTTT.

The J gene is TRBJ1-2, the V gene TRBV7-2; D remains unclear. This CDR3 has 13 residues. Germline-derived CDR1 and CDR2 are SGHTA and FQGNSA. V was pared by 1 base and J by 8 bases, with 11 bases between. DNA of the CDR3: TGTGCCAGCAGCTTAGATCTGGCTTGGGGCTACACCTTC. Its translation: CASSLDLAWGYTF.

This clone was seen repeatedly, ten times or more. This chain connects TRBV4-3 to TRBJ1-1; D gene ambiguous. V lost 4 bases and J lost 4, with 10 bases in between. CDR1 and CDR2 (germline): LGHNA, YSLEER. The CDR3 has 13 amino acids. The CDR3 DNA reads TGCGCCAGCAGCCGTCTACGGAGCACTGAAGCTTTCTTT. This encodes CASSRLRSTEAFF.

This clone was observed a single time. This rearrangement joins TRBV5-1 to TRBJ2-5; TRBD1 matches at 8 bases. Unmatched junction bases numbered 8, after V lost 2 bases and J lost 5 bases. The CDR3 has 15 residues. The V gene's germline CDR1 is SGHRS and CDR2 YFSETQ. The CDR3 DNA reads TGCGCCAGCAGCTTAGAAGTCGACAGGGGTGAGACCCAGTACTTC. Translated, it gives CASSLEVDRGETQYF.

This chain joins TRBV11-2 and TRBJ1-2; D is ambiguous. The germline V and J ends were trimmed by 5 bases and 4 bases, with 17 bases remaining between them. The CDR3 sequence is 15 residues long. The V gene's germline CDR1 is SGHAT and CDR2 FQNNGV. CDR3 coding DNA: TGTGCCAGCAGCCCCTCCGGGCGGACCCTCTATGGCTACACCTTC. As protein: CASSPSGRTLYGYTF.

The CDR3 loop reads CASSQLHGSEKLFF. CDR3 coding DNA: TGCGCCAGCAGCCAATTGCATGGAAGTGAAAAACTGTTTTTT. V usage is TRBV4-1 and J usage is TRBJ1-4; D is unresolved. This CDR3 region has 14 residues. Trimming pared 2 bases from V and 7 bases from J, leaving 11 bases between. Germline-derived CDR1 and CDR2 are MGHRA and YSYEKL.

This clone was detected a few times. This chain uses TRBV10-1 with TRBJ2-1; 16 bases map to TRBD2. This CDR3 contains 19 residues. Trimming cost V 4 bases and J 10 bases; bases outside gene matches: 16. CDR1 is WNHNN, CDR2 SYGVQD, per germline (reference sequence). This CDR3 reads CASSGDRIGTSGGGHEQFF. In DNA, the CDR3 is TGCGCCAGCAGTGGCGACAGAATCGGGACTAGCGGGGGGGGACACGAGCAGTTCTTC.

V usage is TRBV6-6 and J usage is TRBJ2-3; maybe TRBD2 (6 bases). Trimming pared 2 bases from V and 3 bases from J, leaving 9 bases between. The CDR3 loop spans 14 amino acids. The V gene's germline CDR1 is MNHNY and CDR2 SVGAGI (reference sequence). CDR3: CASSYVRGTDTQYF. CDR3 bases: TGTGCCAGCAGTTACGTCCGGGGGACAGATACGCAGTATTTT.

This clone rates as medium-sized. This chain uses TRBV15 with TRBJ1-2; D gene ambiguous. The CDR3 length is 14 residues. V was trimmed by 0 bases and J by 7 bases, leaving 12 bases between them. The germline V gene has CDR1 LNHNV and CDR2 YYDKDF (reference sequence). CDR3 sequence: CATSRDQIDRGYTF. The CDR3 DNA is TGTGCCACCAGCAGAGATCAGATTGACCGTGGCTACACCTTC.

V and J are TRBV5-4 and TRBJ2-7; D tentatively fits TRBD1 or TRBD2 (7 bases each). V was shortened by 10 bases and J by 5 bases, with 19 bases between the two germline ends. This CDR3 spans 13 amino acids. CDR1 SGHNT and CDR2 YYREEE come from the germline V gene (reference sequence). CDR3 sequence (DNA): TGTGCCGGCGGGGCAGGGGGGGCCCACGAGCAGTACTTC. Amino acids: CAGGAGGAHEQYF.

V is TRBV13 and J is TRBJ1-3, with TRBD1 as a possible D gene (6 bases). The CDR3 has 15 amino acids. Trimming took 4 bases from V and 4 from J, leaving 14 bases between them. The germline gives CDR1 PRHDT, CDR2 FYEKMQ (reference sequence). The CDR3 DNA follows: TGTGCCAGCAGCTCACGCACGGGGGCGGGAAACACCATATATTTT. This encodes CASSSRTGAGNTIYF.

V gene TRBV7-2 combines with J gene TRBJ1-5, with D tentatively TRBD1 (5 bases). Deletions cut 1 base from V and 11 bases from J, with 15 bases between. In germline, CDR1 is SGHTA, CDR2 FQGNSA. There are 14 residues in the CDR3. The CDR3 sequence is CASSLGGSLGTQHF. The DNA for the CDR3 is TGTGCCAGCAGCTTAGGGGGGTCCCTGGGGACCCAGCATTTT. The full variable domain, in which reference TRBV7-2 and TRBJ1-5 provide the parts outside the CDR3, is GAGVSQSPSNKVTEKGKDVELRCDPISGHTALYWYRQSLGQGLEFLIYFQGNSAPDKSGLPSDRFSAERTGGSVSTLTIQRTQQEDSAVYLCASSLGGSLGTQHFGDGTRLSIL.

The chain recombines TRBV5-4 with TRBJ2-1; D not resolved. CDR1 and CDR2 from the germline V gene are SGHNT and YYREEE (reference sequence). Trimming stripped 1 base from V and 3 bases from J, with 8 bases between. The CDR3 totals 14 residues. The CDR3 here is CASSLRTDYNEQFF. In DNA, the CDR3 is TGTGCCAGCAGCTTGCGAACGGACTACAATGAGCAGTTCTTC.

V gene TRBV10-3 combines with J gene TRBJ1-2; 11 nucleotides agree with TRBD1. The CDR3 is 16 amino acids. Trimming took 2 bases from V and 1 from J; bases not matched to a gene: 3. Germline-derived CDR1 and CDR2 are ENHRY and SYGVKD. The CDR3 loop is CAISEGDRGNNYGYTF. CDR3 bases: TGTGCCATCAGTGAGGGGGACAGGGGGAATAACTATGGCTACACCTTC.

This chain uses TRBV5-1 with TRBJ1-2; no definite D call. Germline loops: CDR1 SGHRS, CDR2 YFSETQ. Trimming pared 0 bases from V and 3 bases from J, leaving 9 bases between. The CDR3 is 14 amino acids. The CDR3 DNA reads TGCGCCAGCAGCTTGGAGGGCAGCTACTATGGCTACACCTTC. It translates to CASSLEGSYYGYTF.

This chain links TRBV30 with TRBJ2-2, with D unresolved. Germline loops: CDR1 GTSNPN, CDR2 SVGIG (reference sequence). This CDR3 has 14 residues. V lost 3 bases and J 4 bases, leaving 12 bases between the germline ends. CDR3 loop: CAWRAPRGTGELFF. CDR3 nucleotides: TGTGCCTGGAGGGCTCCCCGTGGCACCGGGGAGCTGTTTTTT.